This TCR beta chain was captured by sequencing in a study of identical twins. TCRdb called the 5' RACE reads again in MiXCR, with one record for every CDR3 protein. The sample lists about 900,000 distinct CDR3 sequences, 10% to 15% seen once, with about 1.6% in the top ten. Germline V gene sequence: CDR1 ENHRY, CDR2 SYGVKD. The germline V and J ends were trimmed by 3 bases and 5 bases, with 6 bases remaining between them. The CDR3 covers 12 residues. This same sample was also part of a study on yellow fever vaccine responses in identical twins.

J is TRBJ2-3 and V is TRBV10-3; D is uncertain. The sequenced sample was PBMCs. The sequence was collected from a woman between 18 and 29 years old in good health. Here the CDR3 reads CAISDAGDTQYF. The CDR3 DNA reads TGTGCCATCAGTGATGCTGGAGATACGCAGTATTTT.